The subject of this entry is one T cell receptor (beta chain). What this receptor recognizes is not known. A read error is possible here, since a much larger clone lies one base away. The CDR3, from cysteine to phenylalanine, totals 14 residues. The sequence is cut down to CDR3 DNA, 42 bases in frame from base 1. The CDR1 and CDR2 encoded by the germline V gene are SQVTM and ANQGSEA. The data are from a study of T cells in Graves' hyperthyroidism and ophthalmopathy (dated by TCRdb to between 2019 and 2020). Context from the whole study: To identify TCR V-J signatures that set the groups apart, the researchers used a discovery cohort of 100 or so patients, made up of roughly 40 with Graves' ophthalmopathy and some 55 with stable Graves' hyperthyroidism. In about 6 Graves' hyperthyroidism patients, the study also compared T-cell repertoires from thyroid tissue with T-cell repertoires from blood. Once sampling was done, hyperthyroidism patients were given methimazole at a starting dose of 30 mg daily, whereas ophthalmopathy patients were given high-dose intravenous methylprednisolone. According to the paper, TCR Vbeta CDR3 sequencing was carried out on more than 120 peripheral blood samples, which came from around 43 ophthalmopathy, approximately 78 hyperthyroidism and about 17 progressor patients. An independent validation cohort of under 20 hyperthyroidism patients and about 16 patients who later progressed to ophthalmopathy tested prospective prediction of ophthalmopathy. The 100 or so discovery patients were randomly split 7:3 into training and test sets. Beyond this particular receptor, the publication reports: No statistical method was used to fix the sample size in advance, and group allocation was not hidden from the investigators. In validation, progression to ophthalmopathy was predicted by the model with roughly 69% sensitivity and about 72% specificity, a median of around 5.9 months before onset. Ophthalmopathy was separated from stable hyperthyroidism by a 13 V-J signature model, with just over 85% sensitivity and 81% to 83% specificity obtained in cross-validation and 80%/75% obtained in testing. Most expanded thyroid clonotypes (frequency above 0.001) were also detected in blood, suggesting blood repertoires may reflect thyroid immune responses.

Amplification of TCR beta CDR3 regions was carried out from RNA transcripts. The first round of RT-PCR for the TCR CDR3 was performed with the HTBI primer set and the Qiagen OneStep RT-PCR kit. Libraries were constructed in a second round of multiplex PCR, after which size selection and purification were performed. The libraries were sequenced on an Illumina HiSeq2000 using paired-end 100 bp reads. The paper's data handling went like this. SOAPnuke was used to process the raw data, with reads discarded if the reads contained adapters or uncalled bases, had a mean Phred below 15, or lacked an exact constant-primer or identifier match. High-quality paired reads were merged using COPE v1.2.5, and each unique nucleotide sequence was defined as a clonotype. MiTCR v1.1 was used to align the clonotypes against IMGT TRBV, TRBD and TRBJ reference segments. The analysis was restricted to V-J combinations with a frequency above 0.0001, which together covered 99% to 99.2% of the repertoires. The TCS score was defined as the ratio of F50 (clonal expansion) to E x V (chaos), calculated using BLOSUM62-based TCRdist between CDR3 peptides within each V-J. Welch's t-statistics and random forest reduced just over 500 V-J features to roughly 13, which were used in a naive Bayes classifier (R e1071). TCRdb took the public reads, trimmed them with fastp at Q25, ran MiXCR for clone calling and kept in-frame beta chains. Each entry is one CDR3 protein sequence, shown with its most common DNA and genes. The V and J calls shown here were made by TCRdb, not taken from the authors' results. Present in this sample are around 540,000 distinct CDR3 sequences, about 43% of which were seen just once. The ten largest clonotypes hold just under 8.5% of the sample.

Stable Graves' hyperthyroidism was defined as the absence of progression to ophthalmopathy over 18 months of follow-up. Hyperthyroidism patients were aged 18 to 65 years and newly diagnosed, with disease duration of less than 2 months. Exclusion was applied to patients with uncontrolled infections, other autoimmune diseases, pregnancy or lactation. Diagnoses relied on clinical symptoms, serum thyroxine and TRAb, thyroid ultrasound and orbital computed tomography. Total RNA was extracted with Trizol reagent, and quality was checked on an Agilent 2100 Bioanalyzer. The source of this sequence is a woman aged 18-29 years with Graves' hyperthyroidism. Donor details come from another sample of the same person, matched by shared clones. Sequenced material: peripheral blood or thyroid tissue (not recorded which). The sequence joins TRBV29-1 to TRBJ2-2; TRBD1 is perhaps the D gene, given 6 matching bases. The J call may be mistaken, given a closer DNA end match to TRBJ1-3. The sequenced DNA: TGCACCGTCCACCGGGACAACTCTGGAAACACCATATATTTT. Translated, this is CTVHRDNSGNTIYF.